A selection of T cell receptor beta chains follows, all from one sample in a study of T cells after yellow fever vaccination. Each CDR3 protein is one row after TCRdb ran MiXCR on the 5' RACE reads. The sample gives roughly 300,000 distinct CDR3 sequences, approximately 7% of which show up once; 15% to 20% is in the top ten. The sequencing used PBMCs, collected roughly 46 days after the first yellow fever vaccination. These receptors all stem from a man between 18 and 29 years old who received the YFV17D yellow fever vaccine. Each CDR3 is given with its conserved first and last residue. A D gene is named only where the DNA matches it firmly. Where a row states a size, it is once, few, many or the class of an expanded clone; other rows omit it.

>TRBV19|TRBJ2-5|TRBD1|.
CASSSGQDQETQYF
TGTGCCAGTAGTAGTGGACAGGACCAAGAGACCCAGTACTTC
>TRBV18|TRBJ1-3|.|.
CASSPTDTGNTIYF
TGTGCCAGCTCACCGACTGATACTGGAAACACCATATATTTT
>TRBV7-8|TRBJ1-2|TRBD1|few
CASSSGQGLPAYGYTF
TGTGCCAGCAGCAGCGGACAGGGGCTTCCCGCCTATGGCTACACCTTC
>TRBV29-1|TRBJ1-1|.|.
CSVVPGNTEAYF
TGCAGCGTTGTACCAGGGAACACTGAAGCTTACTTT
>TRBV5-1|TRBJ2-7|TRBD1|few
CASSLAGTLGQGVGHPYEQYF
TGCGCCAGCAGCTTGGCCGGGACGTTGGGACAGGGGGTAGGTCACCCCTACGAGCAGTACTTC
>TRBV24-1|TRBJ2-5|TRBD2|few
CATSDPLAGGHETQYF
TGTGCCACCAGTGATCCGCTAGCGGGGGGGCACGAGACCCAGTACTTC
>TRBV5-1|TRBJ2-5|TRBD1|many
CASSLQGAETQYF
TGCGCCAGCAGCTTGCAGGGGGCAGAGACCCAGTACTTC
>TRBV3-1|TRBJ1-2|.|.
CASSPGGGPAEDYGYTF
TGTGCCAGCAGCCCCGGGGGGGGGCCAGCCGAGGATTATGGCTACACCTTC
>TRBV5-1|TRBJ1-1|.|many
CASSLEGPYTEAFF
TGCGCCAGCAGCTTGGAGGGACCTTACACTGAAGCTTTCTTT
>TRBV20-1|TRBJ2-1|TRBD1|few
CSATRTGSYNEQFF
TGCAGTGCAACCCGGACAGGTAGTTACAATGAGCAGTTCTTC
>TRBV6-5|TRBJ2-7|.|many
CASSYSTKTYEQYF
TGTGCCAGCAGTTACTCGACGAAAACCTACGAGCAGTACTTC